Given below is one TCR beta chain in context. The data stem from a study of blood T cell repertoires in COVID-19. Study-level background: Acute and convalescent COVID-19 samples came from the United States, Italy and Spain. PBMCs, B-cell-depleted T cells, or T cells provided the cDNA or gDNA that made up the material.

V lost 1 base to trimming and J lost 1 base, with 12 bases between them. The CDR3 runs 16 residues. Germline CDR1 is SGHDT and CDR2 is YYEEEE. Under the authors' procedure: Counts of nucleated cells, estimated from reference gene primer amplification, were obtained. Libraries were prepared by immunoSEQ multiplex PCR; TCRdb keeps only in-frame clonotypes and omits some of them. The V and J calls and clone size are taken from that table; D and trimming were inferred from the DNA. Seen here are around 15,000 clones, roughly 86% observed once, and the top ten hold around 13%. The rearrangement joins TRBV5-6 to TRBJ1-3; D is perhaps TRBD1 (5 bases). The TCR was taken from a human donor in a cohort sampled during active COVID-19. The sample comprised peripheral blood. This CDR3 is CASSLLPGYSGNTIYF. The DNA for the CDR3 is TGTGCCAGCAGCTTGCTCCCAGGGTATTCTGGAAACACCATATATTTT.